A single sample gave rise to the 20 T cell receptor beta chains below, sequenced in a study of regulatory T cells in long-lasting Graves disease. As to time point: persistent/refractory GD, antithyroid drugs over 5 years with positive TRAb. RNA extracted from PBMCs served as the sequencing template. Arm-PCR of CDR3 regions and iRepertoire HTBI primers were used to build TCR beta libraries. MiXCR was run by TCRdb on the multiplex PCR reads, yielding one entry per CDR3 protein. The sample includes some 430,000 distinct CDR3 sequences, 20% to 25% seen only once; the top ten take around 7%. The material sequenced was peripheral blood mononuclear cells (PBMCs), taken when the disease was refractory, from a patient treated with antithyroid drugs. The receptor set was obtained from a female donor with Graves disease.

This clonotype was observed many times. The chain carries TRBV27 and TRBJ1-3; a weak D match, TRBD1 (5 bases). The CDR3 length is 15 residues. Germline V gives CDR1 MNHEY, CDR2 SMNVEV (reference sequence). Trimming pared 3 bases from V and 4 bases from J, leaving 13 bases between. The CDR3 loop reads CASSFQGYSGNTIYF. CDR3 nucleotides: TGTGCCAGCAGTTTCCAGGGCTATAGCGGAAACACCATATATTTT.

There are a few counts of this clonotype. The chain couples TRBV6-1 to TRBJ1-1; tentative D call: TRBD1 (5 bases). Trimming stripped 5 bases from V and 3 bases from J, with 22 bases between. This CDR3 has 17 amino acids. The germline gives CDR1 MNHNS, CDR2 SASEGT. CDR3 sequence: CASSPRAGLGVDTEAFF. The CDR3 DNA reads as TGTGCCAGCAGTCCCAGGGCAGGGTTGGGGGTAGACACTGAAGCTTTCTTT.

This clonotype was counted ten times or more. Written as DNA, the CDR3 is TGTGCCAGCTTGGGACAGCAAGAGACCCAGTACTTC. Its protein product is CASLGQQETQYF. The genes are TRBV28 and TRBJ2-5; TRBD1 matches 7 bases. After removal of 8 bases from V and 2 bases from J, the junction contained 2 bases not matched to a gene. Per the germline V gene, CDR1 is MDHEN and CDR2 is SYDVKM. The CDR3 is made up of 12 amino acids. Full variable domain (missing parts from reference TRBV28 and TRBJ2-5): DVKVTQSSRYLVKRTGEKVFLECVQDMDHENMFWYRQDPGLGLRLIYFSYDVKMKEKGDIPEGYSVSREKKERFSLILESASTNQTSMYLCASLGQQETQYFGPGTRLLVL.

The chain couples TRBV7-9 to TRBJ2-5; no reliable D call. CDR1 and CDR2 from the germline V gene are SEHNR and FQNEAQ (reference sequence). Trimming pared 5 bases from V and 6 bases from J, leaving 19 bases between. CDR3 length: 15 amino acids. The CDR3 DNA is TGTGCCAGCAGCACGACAACAAGGACCGAAAAGACCCAGTACTTC. It translates to CASSTTTRTEKTQYF.

The rearrangement joins TRBV5-1 to TRBJ1-6, with D unclear. There are 14 residues in the CDR3. CDR1 and CDR2 (germline): SGHRS, YFSETQ. The V end lost 0 bases, the J end lost 12 bases, and 13 bases lay between the germline ends. Here the CDR3 reads CASSLEGGMRPLHF. The CDR3 bases are TGCGCCAGCAGCTTGGAAGGCGGGATGCGACCCCTCCACTTT. The full variable domain, its missing parts supplied by reference TRBV5-1 and TRBJ1-6, is KAGVTQTPRYLIKTRGQQVTLSCSPISGHRSVSWYQQTPGQGLQFLFEYFSETQRNKGNFPGRFSGRQFSNSRSEMNVSTLELGDSALYLCASSLEGGMRPLHFGNGTRLTVT.

The chain joins TRBV7-2 to TRBJ2-2, with 7 positions matching TRBD2. Germline values: CDR1 SGHTA, CDR2 FQGNSA. After removal of 1 base from V and 2 bases from J, the junction contained 4 bases not matched to a gene. The CDR3 contains 16 residues. CDR3 loop: CASSLESGINTGELFF. The CDR3 bases are TGTGCCAGCAGCTTAGAGAGCGGGATTAACACCGGGGAGCTGTTTTTT.

Ten or more counts support this clonotype. The rearrangement links TRBV6-1 to TRBJ1-5; 9 bases agree with TRBD1. The CDR3 is made up of 14 amino acids. Looked up from germline, CDR1 is MNHNS and CDR2 is SASEGT. V lost 6 bases, J lost 5 bases, and 5 bases stayed unmatched. The CDR3 reads CASSPGQGYQPQHF. The CDR3 region has the DNA TGTGCCAGCAGCCCGGGACAGGGCTATCAGCCCCAGCATTTT.

In its sample, this clonotype was seen many times. The CDR3 spells CASSFGQLHQPQHF. CDR3 nucleotide sequence: TGTGCCAGCAGTTTTGGTCAGCTCCATCAGCCCCAGCATTTT. The V gene is TRBV28, the J gene TRBJ1-5; no firm D call. This CDR3 is built from 14 residues. V lost 3 bases and J lost 5, with 11 bases in between. CDR1 is MDHEN and CDR2 is SYDVKM in the germline V gene.

This clonotype was recorded a few times. The chain recombines TRBV20-1 with TRBJ2-2; D gene unclear. CDR1 DFQATT and CDR2 SNEGSKA come from the germline V gene (reference sequence). V gave up 1 base and J gave up 1 base, with 4 bases separating them. The CDR3 length is 13 residues. The CDR3 region has the DNA TGCAGTGCTAGAGTACAGAACACCGGGGAGCTGTTTTTT. Its protein product is CSARVQNTGELFF.

About this clonotype: A much larger clone differs by one base, so this may be a read error. The rearrangement links TRBV12-3 or TRBV12-4 to TRBJ2-7; TRBD2 agrees at 8 bases. CDR3 size: 17 residues. CDR3 in amino acids: CASSFLGSGGYSYERYF. The CDR3 DNA sequence: TGTGCCAGCAGTTTCTTAGGGAGCGGGGGTTACTCCTACGAGCGGTACTTC.

V usage is TRBV19 and J usage is TRBJ1-5; 10 bases agree with TRBD1. The CDR3 runs to 15 residues. Germline V gives CDR1 LNHDA, CDR2 SQIVND (reference sequence). The trim removed 3 bases at V and 6 bases at J, leaving 5 bases unmatched. As DNA, the CDR3 is TGTGCCAGTAGTATGACAGGGGGCTCGGGTCAGCCCCAGCATTTT. As protein: CASSMTGGSGQPQHF. The full variable domain, its missing parts supplied by reference TRBV19 and TRBJ1-5, is DGGITQSPKYLFRKEGQNVTLSCEQNLNHDAMYWYRQDPGQGLRLIYYSQIVNDFQKGDIAEGYSVSREKKESFPLTVTSAQKNPTAFYLCASSMTGGSGQPQHFGDGTRLSIL.

This clonotype has at least ten counts. This sequence joins TRBV6-1 and TRBJ1-4, with 7 nucleotides matching TRBD1. The germline gives CDR1 MNHNS, CDR2 SASEGT. Germline trimming cut 5 bases from V and 4 bases from J; bases unmatched to any gene: 4. The CDR3 runs 14 residues. Written as DNA, the CDR3 is TGTGCCAGCAGTCCCGGGGACAGTAATGAAAAACTGTTTTTT. Translated: CASSPGDSNEKLFF.

In its sample, this clonotype was seen many times. This chain connects TRBV7-8 to TRBJ2-7, with D possibly being TRBD1 (5 bases). CDR1 and CDR2 (germline): SGHVS, FQNEAQ. V gave up 2 bases and J gave up 6 bases, with 11 bases separating them. This CDR3 has 13 amino acids. CDR3 bases: TGTGCCAGCAGCTTACAGGGCCGGCGCGAGCAGTACTTC. Its protein product is CASSLQGRREQYF.

The chain carries TRBV5-1 and TRBJ1-1; D is possibly TRBD1 (6 bases). V lost 4 bases, J lost 1 base, and 14 bases lay in between. Germline loops: CDR1 SGHRS, CDR2 YFSETQ. The CDR3 is made up of 15 amino acids. CDR3 loop: CASSPLGAANTEAFF. In DNA, the CDR3 is TGCGCCAGCAGCCCTCTGGGGGCGGCGAACACTGAAGCTTTCTTT.

This clonotype has at least ten counts. The V gene is TRBV28, the J gene TRBJ1-5; D is ambiguous. Germline V gene data show CDR1 as MDHEN and CDR2 as SYDVKM. The germline V and J ends were trimmed by 3 bases and 1 base, with 4 bases remaining between them. The CDR3 length is 13 residues. CDR3 coding DNA: TGTGCCAGCAGTTTTTTGAGCAATCAGCCCCAGCATTTT. Protein sequence: CASSFLSNQPQHF.

This clonotype was seen a handful of times. V and J are TRBV7-3 and TRBJ2-7, with a tentative D call TRBD2 (5 bases). This CDR3 comprises 14 residues. Trimming stripped 3 bases from V and 5 bases from J, with 14 bases between. Germline V gene lookup returns CDR1 SGHTA and CDR2 FQGTGA. Here the CDR3 DNA reads TGTGCCAGCAGCTTGTTCGGGGAAACCCACGAGCAGTACTTC. Protein product: CASSLFGETHEQYF.

The V and J genes are TRBV5-1 and TRBJ2-1; no reliable D call. The germline V gene has CDR1 SGHRS and CDR2 YFSETQ. This CDR3 has 13 residues. V dropped 7 bases and J dropped 8 bases, with 16 bases sitting between them. The CDR3 spells CASSPLWSHEQFF. DNA of the CDR3: TGCGCCAGCTCGCCCCTGTGGTCCCATGAGCAGTTCTTC.

There are many counts of this clonotype. This chain uses TRBV2 with TRBJ1-5; possible D gene TRBD1, 5 bases. This CDR3 has 15 residues. V lost 7 bases and J lost 6, with 19 bases in between. Germline assignment: CDR1 SNHLY and CDR2 FYNNEI. In nucleotides, the CDR3 is TGTGCCAGCACGACAAGGGCAGGGAGGCTTCAGCCCCAGCATTTT. This gives the protein CASTTRAGRLQPQHF.

This clonotype appeared a few times. As DNA, the CDR3 is TGCGCCAGCAGCCAAGATGGGCTGAGGGGCTCCTACGAGCAGTACTTC. The encoded protein is CASSQDGLRGSYEQYF. V is TRBV4-1 and J is TRBJ2-7; D is tentatively TRBD1 or TRBD2 (5 bases each). Per germline, CDR1 MGHRA and CDR2 YSYEKL. The V end lost 0 bases, the J end lost 0 bases, and 12 bases lay between the germline ends. The CDR3 runs 16 residues.

This clonotype was detected a few times. A much larger clone sits a single nucleotide away, making a read error possible. This chain links TRBV2 with TRBJ2-7; D may be TRBD1 (5 bases). CDR1 and CDR2 (germline): SNHLY, FYNNEI. The CDR3 has 13 residues. CDR3 loop: CAGSADRAYEQYF. The CDR3 nucleotides are TGTGCCGGCAGTGCCGACAGAGCCTACGAGCAGTACTTC.